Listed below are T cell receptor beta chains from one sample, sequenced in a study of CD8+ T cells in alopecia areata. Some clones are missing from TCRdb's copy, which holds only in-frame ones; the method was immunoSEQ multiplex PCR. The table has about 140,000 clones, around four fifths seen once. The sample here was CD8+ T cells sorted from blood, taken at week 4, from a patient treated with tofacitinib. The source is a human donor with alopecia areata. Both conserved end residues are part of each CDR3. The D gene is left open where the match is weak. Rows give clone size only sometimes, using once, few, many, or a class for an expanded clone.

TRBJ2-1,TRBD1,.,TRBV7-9,CASSDLDRGREQFF,TGTGCCAGCAGCGACCTGGACAGGGGGCGTGAGCAGTTCTTC
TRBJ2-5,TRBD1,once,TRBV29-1,CSVDRAGTQYF,TGCAGCGTGGACAGGGCGGGGACCCAGTACTTC
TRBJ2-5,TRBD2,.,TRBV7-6,CASSLTSGETQYF,TGTGCCAGCAGCTTAACTAGCGGGGAGACCCAGTACTTC
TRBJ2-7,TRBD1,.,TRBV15,CATSPRDRDYEQYF,TGTGCCACCAGCCCCCGGGACAGGGACTACGAGCAGTACTTC
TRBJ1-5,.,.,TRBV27,CASRPGGGWPQHF,TGTGCCAGCAGACCCGGGGGTGGCTGGCCCCAGCATTTT
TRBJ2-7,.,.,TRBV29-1,CSVQDNYEQYF,TGCAGCGTTCAGGACAACTACGAGCAGTACTTC
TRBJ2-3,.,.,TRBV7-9,CASSSPLQGTQYF,TGTGCCAGCAGCTCCCCACTACAGGGAACGCAGTATTTT
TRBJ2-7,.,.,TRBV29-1,CSVVSAGSYEQYF,TGCAGCGTTGTGTCCGCCGGGTCCTACGAGCAGTACTTC
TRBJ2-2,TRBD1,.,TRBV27,CASKLGTGSTGELFF,TGTGCCAGCAAACTCGGGACAGGGTCCACCGGGGAGCTGTTTTTT
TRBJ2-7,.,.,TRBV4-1,CASSQVAGAPVFEQYF,TGCGCCAGCAGCCAAGTAGCAGGAGCCCCAGTGTTCGAGCAGTACTTC
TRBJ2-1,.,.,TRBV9,CASSVGEDNEQFF,TGTGCCAGCAGCGTAGGGGAAGACAATGAGCAGTTCTTC
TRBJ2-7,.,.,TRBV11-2,CASSLGLNYEQYF,TGTGCCAGCAGCTTAGGCCTGAACTACGAGCAGTACTTC
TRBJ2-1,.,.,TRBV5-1,CASSLDTTSSYNEQFF,TGCGCCAGCAGCTTGGACACGACGAGCTCCTACAATGAGCAGTTCTTC
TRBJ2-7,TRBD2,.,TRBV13,CASSYLAGEGGEQYF,TGTGCCAGCAGCTACCTAGCGGGGGAAGGGGGCGAGCAGTACTTC
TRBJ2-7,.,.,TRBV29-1,CSVTGPYEQYF,TGCAGCGTCACAGGGCCCTACGAGCAGTACTTC
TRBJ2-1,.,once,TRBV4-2,CASSQTAARLNNEQFF,TGTGCCAGCAGCCAAACTGCGGCACGGCTCAACAATGAGCAGTTCTTC
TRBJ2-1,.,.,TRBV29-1,CSVEVNSGEQFF,TGCAGCGTTGAAGTTAACTCGGGTGAGCAGTTCTTC
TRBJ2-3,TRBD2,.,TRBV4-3,CASSQETSGVSTDTQYF,TGCGCCAGCAGCCAAGAGACTAGCGGGGTGAGCACAGATACGCAGTATTTT
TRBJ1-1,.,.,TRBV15,CATSRERAYEAFF,TGTGCCACCAGCAGAGAGAGGGCTTATGAAGCTTTCTTT
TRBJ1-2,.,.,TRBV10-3,CAITGTDNYGYTF,TGTGCCATCACCGGGACGGACAACTATGGCTACACCTTC
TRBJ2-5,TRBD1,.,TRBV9,CASSANPSGTEQETQYF,TGTGCCAGCAGCGCGAACCCCTCCGGGACAGAGCAAGAGACCCAGTACTTC
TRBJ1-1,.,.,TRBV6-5,CASTPGEGRRTEAFF,TGTGCCAGCACCCCAGGGGAGGGTAGGAGGACTGAAGCTTTCTTT
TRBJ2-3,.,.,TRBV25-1,CASSELVGVEDTQYF,TGTGCCAGCAGTGAATTGGTGGGGGTGGAAGATACGCAGTATTTT
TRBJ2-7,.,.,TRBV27,CASCPAAVPSYEQYF,TGTGCCAGCTGCCCCGCGGCGGTACCCTCCTACGAGCAGTACTTC
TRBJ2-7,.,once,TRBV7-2,CASSPGRGAYEQYF,TGTGCCAGCAGCCCAGGGAGGGGGGCCTACGAGCAGTACTTC
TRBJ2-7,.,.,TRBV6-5,CASSLSRAYEQYF,TGTGCCAGCAGTCTCTCCAGGGCCTACGAGCAGTACTTC
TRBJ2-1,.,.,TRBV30,CAWSDEGGPWNEQFF,TGTGCCTGGAGTGACGAGGGTGGTCCTTGGAATGAGCAGTTCTTC
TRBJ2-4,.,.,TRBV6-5,CASSPSLAKNIQYF,TGTGCCAGCAGTCCTTCATTAGCCAAAAACATTCAGTACTTC
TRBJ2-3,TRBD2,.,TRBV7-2,CASSLNLAGWGDTQYF,TGTGCCAGCAGCTTAAATCTAGCGGGGTGGGGAGATACGCAGTATTTT
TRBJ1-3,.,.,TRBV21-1,CASSARRGNTIYF,TGTGCCAGCAGCGCCCGACGGGGAAACACCATATATTTT
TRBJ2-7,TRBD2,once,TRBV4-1,CASSHRTSGSYEQYF,TGCGCCAGCAGCCATCGGACTAGCGGGAGCTACGAGCAGTACTTC
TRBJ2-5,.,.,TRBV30,CAWSSDGQETQYF,TGTGCCTGGAGTTCGGACGGACAAGAGACCCAGTACTTC
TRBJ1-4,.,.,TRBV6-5,CASSQQGTWGKLFF,TGTGCCAGCAGTCAACAGGGAACCTGGGGAAAACTGTTTTTT
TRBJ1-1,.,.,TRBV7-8,CASSAHPTEGAEAFF,TGTGCCAGCAGCGCGCACCCGACCGAGGGGGCTGAAGCTTTCTTT
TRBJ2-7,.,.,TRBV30,CAWSEGTGDEQYF,TGTGCCTGGAGTGAAGGGACTGGAGACGAGCAGTACTTC
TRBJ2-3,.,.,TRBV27,CASSFVASAGDTQYF,TGTGCCAGCAGTTTTGTAGCGAGCGCGGGAGATACGCAGTATTTT
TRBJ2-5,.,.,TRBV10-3,CAISQGAEMRETQYF,TGTGCCATCAGTCAAGGGGCTGAGATGAGGGAGACCCAGTACTTC
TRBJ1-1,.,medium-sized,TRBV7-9,CASILTGSRGNTEAFF,TGTGCCAGCATCCTCACCGGGTCCCGGGGTAACACTGAAGCTTTCTTT
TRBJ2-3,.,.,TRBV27,CASSQATRGDTQYF,TGTGCCAGCAGTCAAGCAACTAGAGGAGATACGCAGTATTTT
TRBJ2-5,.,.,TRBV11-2,CASSLEGTYYRETQYF,TGTGCCAGCAGCTTAGAGGGGACCTACTACAGGGAGACCCAGTACTTC
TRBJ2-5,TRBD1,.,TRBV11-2,CASSLTRTGLWETQYF,TGTGCCAGCAGCTTAACCCGGACAGGGTTATGGGAGACCCAGTACTTC
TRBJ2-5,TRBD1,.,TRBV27,CASTSLGQGGETQYF,TGTGCCAGCACCTCCCTGGGACAGGGCGGAGAGACCCAGTACTTC
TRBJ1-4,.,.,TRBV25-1,CASSEWARGGEKLFF,TGTGCCAGCAGTGAATGGGCGCGGGGGGGTGAAAAACTGTTTTTT
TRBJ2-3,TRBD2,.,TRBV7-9,CASSLTSGGADTQYF,TGTGCCAGCAGCTTGACTAGCGGGGGTGCAGATACGCAGTATTTT
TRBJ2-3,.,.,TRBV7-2,CASTLYSTSTDTQYF,TGTGCCAGCACGTTATATAGCACTAGCACAGATACGCAGTATTTT
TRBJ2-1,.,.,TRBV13,CASAPGWGPTIREGFF,TGTGCCAGCGCCCCGGGGTGGGGGCCTACTATACGCGAGGGGTTCTTC
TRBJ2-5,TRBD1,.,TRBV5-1,CASAQYGTGQETQYF,TGCGCCAGCGCCCAATACGGGACAGGTCAAGAGACCCAGTACTTC
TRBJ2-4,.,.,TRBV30,CAWRRGLAKNIQYF,TGTGCCTGGAGAAGGGGTTTAGCCAAAAACATTCAGTACTTC
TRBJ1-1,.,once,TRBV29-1,CSVVRGDTEAFF,TGCAGCGTTGTTCGGGGAGACACTGAAGCTTTCTTT
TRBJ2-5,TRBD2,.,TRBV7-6,CASSLGPGGGETQYF,TGTGCCAGCAGCTTAGGCCCAGGCGGGGGTGAGACCCAGTACTTC
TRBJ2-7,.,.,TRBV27,CASSTRDTSYEQYF,TGTGCCAGCAGTACTCGGGACACCTCCTACGAGCAGTACTTC
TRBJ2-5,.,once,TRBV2,CASVAAGWETQYF,TGTGCCAGCGTAGCGGCCGGCTGGGAGACCCAGTACTTC
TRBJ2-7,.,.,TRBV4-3,CASSQDVEVRGFYEQYF,TGCGCCAGCAGCCAAGACGTGGAGGTTCGGGGCTTTTACGAGCAGTACTTC
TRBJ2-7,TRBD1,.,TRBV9,CASSALGQGAEEQYF,TGTGCCAGCAGCGCCCTCGGACAGGGGGCGGAAGAGCAGTACTTC
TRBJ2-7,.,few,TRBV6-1,CASSDGHSYEQYF,TGTGCCAGCAGCGATGGACACTCCTACGAGCAGTACTTC
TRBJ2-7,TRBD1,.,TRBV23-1,CASSQDRVYEQYF,TGCGCCAGCAGTCAGGACAGGGTCTACGAGCAGTACTTC
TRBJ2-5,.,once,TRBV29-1,CSVELFRDDETQYF,TGCAGCGTTGAACTGTTCCGGGACGACGAGACCCAGTACTTC